These 14 T cell receptor beta chains originate from one sample sequenced in a study of neurological immune-mediated disorders. Each CDR3 protein gets one entry after TCRdb re-called the 5' RACE reads with MiXCR. Here the sample spans fewer than 40,000 distinct CDR3 sequences, more than 4.5% being singletons. Sequencing input: CD4+ T cells from blood. The source is a man aged 18 to 35 in good health.

The sample holds many counts of this clonotype. V and J are TRBV5-1 and TRBJ2-3; unclear D gene. Trimming stripped 0 bases from V and 5 bases from J, with 4 bases between. CDR1 is SGHRS, CDR2 YFSETQ, per germline. This CDR3 is built from 12 residues. The CDR3 DNA follows: TGCGCCAGCAGCTTGGGTCAAGATACGCAGTATTTT. This codes for CASSLGQDTQYF.

This clonotype was recorded many times. This chain joins TRBV5-1 and TRBJ2-3, with D maybe TRBD2 (6 bases). Trimming took 4 bases from V and 2 from J, leaving 11 bases between them. The CDR3 covers 14 residues. Looked up from germline, CDR1 is SGHRS and CDR2 is YFSETQ. The chain's CDR3 is CASSRLEDTDTQYF. The CDR3 bases are TGCGCCAGCAGCAGACTAGAGGACACAGATACGCAGTATTTT.

On this clonotype: The CDR3 carries no conserved terminal phenylalanine or tryptophan, so it likely arises from a read error. The J gene is TRBJ2-7, the V gene TRBV7-2; maybe TRBD2 (6 bases). The CDR3 length is 14 residues. Looked up from germline, CDR1 is SGHTA and CDR2 is FQGNSA. This CDR3 is CASSLAGGSYEQYL. The CDR3 coding sequence is TGTGCCAGCAGCTTAGCGGGGGGTTCCTACGAACAGTACTTA.

This clonotype was picked up many times. This sequence joins TRBV7-9 and TRBJ1-2; the D gene is possibly TRBD1 (5 bases). The germline V gene has CDR1 SEHNR and CDR2 FQNEAQ (reference sequence). This CDR3 region has 15 residues. V gave up 5 bases and J gave up 7 bases, with 20 bases separating them. For the CDR3, the DNA is TGTGCCAGCAGCCCACCGGGACGGGAGATTGGTGGCTACACCTTC. Its protein is CASSPPGREIGGYTF.

This clonotype showed up many times. This chain joins TRBV2 and TRBJ1-5; D possibly corresponds to TRBD1 (5 bases). The germline CDR1 and CDR2 sequences are SNHLY and FYNNEI. The CDR3 contains 11 residues. V was shortened by 5 bases and J by 9 bases, with 8 bases between the two germline ends. The CDR3 coding sequence is TGTGCCAGCAGTCCTGGGGGGCCCCAGCATTTT. Protein product: CASSPGGPQHF. The full variable domain, with the rest looked up from reference TRBV2 and TRBJ1-5, is EPEVTQTPSHQVTQMGQEVILRCVPISNHLYFYWYRQILGQKVEFLVSFYNNEISEKSEIFDDQFSVERPDGSNFTLKIRSTKLEDSAMYFCASSPGGPQHFGDGTRLSIL.

This clonotype has a count of ten or more. This chain links TRBV3-1 with TRBJ1-1; 7 bases align to TRBD1. Germline loops: CDR1 LGHDT, CDR2 YNNKEL (reference sequence). V gave up 4 bases and J gave up 5 bases; unmatched junction bases: 10. The length of the CDR3 is 15 residues. As DNA, the CDR3 is TGTGCCAGCAGCCCCCGGAAGGGGGCGAAGACTGAAGCTTTCTTT. This translates into CASSPRKGAKTEAFF.

In this sample, this clonotype turned up many times. The chain uses TRBV4-3 and TRBJ1-6; D is perhaps TRBD1 (6 bases). CDR1 LGHNA and CDR2 YSLEER come from the germline V gene. V dropped 1 base and J dropped 10 bases, with 14 bases sitting between them. This CDR3 comprises 15 residues. The CDR3 DNA reads TGCGCCAGCAGCCAAGTGCCAGGGGTAGGGTCACCCCTCCACTTT. Its translation: CASSQVPGVGSPLHF.

By share of the sample, this clonotype is medium-sized. The chain links TRBV5-6 to TRBJ2-4; D call uncertain. Per the germline V gene, CDR1 is SGHDT and CDR2 is YYEEEE. This CDR3 is built from 12 residues. Trimming stripped 3 bases from V and 3 bases from J, with 4 bases between. The CDR3 loop reads CASSWDKNIQYF. The DNA for the CDR3 is TGTGCCAGCAGCTGGGACAAAAACATTCAGTACTTC.

Many counts were recorded for this clonotype. The V call is TRBV5-1, the J call TRBJ2-3; possible D gene TRBD1, 6 bases. V lost 3 bases, J lost 5 bases, and 13 bases lay in between. The CDR3 runs 14 residues. CDR1 SGHRS and CDR2 YFSETQ come from the germline V gene. The CDR3 protein is CASSSGQQVDTQYF. The CDR3 coding sequence is TGCGCCAGCAGCTCGGGACAACAGGTAGATACGCAGTATTTT.

This clonotype was observed many times. This sequence joins TRBV5-1 and TRBJ1-4; 8 nucleotides agree with TRBD1. Germline V gives CDR1 SGHRS, CDR2 YFSETQ. The CDR3 covers 15 residues. Trimming cost V 0 bases and J 8 bases; bases outside gene matches: 6. CDR3 sequence: CASSLEGTGNEKLFF. The CDR3 DNA reads as TGCGCCAGCAGCTTGGAGGGGACAGGAAACGAAAAACTGTTTTTT.

This clonotype was counted at least ten times. V gene TRBV29-1 combines with J gene TRBJ2-1, with a tentative D call TRBD2 (6 bases). Germline lookup yields CDR1 SQVTM and CDR2 ANQGSEA. This CDR3 contains 14 residues. Trimming shortened V by 7 bases and J by 2 bases, and 15 bases separated the two germline ends. The DNA of the CDR3 is TGCAGCGCCCTCCCACAGCGGGCCTACAATGAGCAGTTCTTC. The encoded protein is CSALPQRAYNEQFF.

This clonotype was picked up many times. The CDR3 sequence: CASSQDLGRGYTF. The CDR3 region has the DNA TGCGCCAGCAGCCAAGATCTCGGGAGAGGCTACACCTTC. The chain uses TRBV4-3 and TRBJ1-2; D gene ambiguous. The CDR3 runs to 13 residues. Looked up from germline, CDR1 is LGHNA and CDR2 is YSLEER. V lost 0 bases and J lost 8, with 10 bases in between.

This clonotype was picked up many times. V is TRBV20-1 and J is TRBJ2-1; no reliable D call. Deletions cut 0 bases from V and 4 bases from J, with 16 bases between. The V gene's germline CDR1 is DFQATT and CDR2 SNEGSKA (reference sequence). This CDR3 comprises 16 residues. In DNA form, the CDR3 reads TGCAGTGCTAGAGATCTTGGGGAATCCTCATACAATGAGCAGTTCTTC. Amino acid sequence: CSARDLGESSYNEQFF.

Ten or more counts support this clonotype. The chain uses TRBV20-1 and TRBJ1-3; D is unresolved. This CDR3 spans 16 amino acids. CDR1 is DFQATT, CDR2 SNEGSKA, per germline (reference sequence). Trimming removed 0 bases from V and 4 bases from J, with 16 bases in between. CDR3: CSARDPNSRRGNTIYF. CDR3 bases: TGCAGTGCTAGAGATCCCAACTCAAGAAGAGGAAACACCATATATTTT.